The present entry profiles one T cell receptor beta chain with its context. The CDR3 runs 14 residues. The V end lost 8 bases, the J end lost 4 bases, and 16 bases lay between the germline ends. Germline loops: CDR1 MNHNY, CDR2 SVGAGI (reference sequence). This entry comes from a study of technical replicates of blood from a few donors. Data came from immunoSEQ multiplex PCR; TCRdb stores just in-frame clones and leaves some out. The sample lists 60,000 to 85,000 clones, around 97% occurring once. The sample consisted of T cells isolated from PBMCs. The source of this sequence is a human donor in good health. The rearrangement uses TRBV6-6 and TRBJ2-3; TRBD1 is a possible D gene (7 bases). The CDR3, as DNA: TGTGCCAGCTCATTAGGGGGCGGGGCAGATACGCAGTATTTT. Amino acid sequence: CASSLGGGADTQYF.